Below, 19 T cell receptor beta chains from the same sample are listed, as sequenced in a study of Ad26.COV2.S vaccination and SARS-CoV-2 variants. Indicated treatment: 15 to 20 received Ad26.COV2.S at low or high dose, single or two shots; several received placebo; per-sample allocation not given. All samples were drawn on day 63, counting from the first vaccine or placebo injection. The data were produced by immunoSEQ multiplex PCR, yet TCRdb's version contains in-frame clones alone and is incomplete. The sample contains 300,000 to 350,000 clones, around nine tenths of which appear only once. This specimen was peripheral blood, taken in a trial of Ad26.COV2.S vaccine versus placebo. The receptors were sampled from a person between 18 and 65 years old who received the Ad26.COV2.S COVID-19 vaccine or a placebo.

This chain links TRBV7-2 with TRBJ2-3, with no clear D. V was trimmed by 6 bases and J by 0 bases, leaving 7 bases between them. The CDR3 loop spans 13 amino acids. Looked up from germline, CDR1 is SGHTA and CDR2 is FQGNSA. The CDR3 loop reads CASRPLSTDTQYF. In DNA form, the CDR3 reads TGTGCCAGCAGACCGTTAAGCACAGATACGCAGTATTTT.

The chain is built from TRBV4-3 and TRBJ2-7, with D tentatively TRBD2 (5 bases). Per the germline V gene, CDR1 is LGHNA and CDR2 is YSLEER. Deletions cut 3 bases from V and 1 base from J, with 13 bases between. There are 15 residues in the CDR3. For the CDR3, the DNA is TGCGCCAGCAGCCAGGCCCGGACTGGTTCCTACGAGCAGTACTTC. It translates to CASSQARTGSYEQYF.

V gene TRBV19 combines with J gene TRBJ1-5, with D hard to call. Trimming cost V 2 bases and J 6 bases, with 5 bases left between them. Germline CDR1 reads LNHDA; CDR2 reads SQIVND (reference sequence). This CDR3 comprises 12 residues. CDR3 sequence (DNA): TGTGCCAGTAGTATATACGCTCAGCCCCAGCATTTT. Translating gives CASSIYAQPQHF.

The CDR3 sequence: CASSYSRSTEAFF. The DNA for the CDR3 is TGTGCCAGCAGTTACTCGAGGTCAACTGAAGCTTTCTTT. The chain is built from TRBV6-2 or TRBV6-3 and TRBJ1-1, with no clear D. CDR3 length: 13 amino acids. The germline V gene has CDR1 MNHEY and CDR2 SVGEGT. Trimming took 0 bases from V and 5 from J, leaving 7 bases between them.

This chain links TRBV2 with TRBJ1-1; 10 positions agree with TRBD1. Germline V lookup: CDR1 SNHLY, CDR2 FYNNEI. The CDR3 covers 18 residues. V was pared by 5 bases and J by 4 bases, with 16 bases of the junction left unmatched. CDR3 loop: CASSPPGQGVRASTEAFF. CDR3 DNA sequence: TGTGCCAGCAGTCCACCCGGACAGGGGGTGCGTGCGAGCACTGAAGCTTTCTTT.

As for this clone: Additional DNA sequences in this sample encode the identical CDR3. The J gene is TRBJ1-2, the V gene TRBV7-9; D uncertain. The CDR3 is 15 residues long. V was cut by 1 base and J by 0 bases, with 9 bases left in between. Per the germline V gene, CDR1 is SEHNR and CDR2 is FQNEAQ (reference sequence). The CDR3 DNA sequence: TGTGCCAGCAGCTTAGGGCGGGCCTCTAACTATGGCTACACCTTC. This gives the protein CASSLGRASNYGYTF.

V is TRBV3-1 (or the pseudogene TRBV3-2) and J is TRBJ1-5, with unresolved D. The germline V and J ends were trimmed by 4 bases and 4 bases, with 11 bases remaining between them. Germline V lookup: CDR1 LGHDT, CDR2 YNNKEL (reference sequence). This CDR3 has 14 residues. CDR3 region: CASSPRYSNQPQHF. CDR3 DNA sequence: TGTGCCAGCAGCCCAAGATACAGTAATCAGCCCCAGCATTTT.

The chain is built from TRBV5-1 and TRBJ1-2, with D tentatively TRBD1 (5 bases). This CDR3 contains 16 residues. V lost 3 bases to trimming and J lost 7 bases, with 22 bases between them. CDR1 and CDR2 from the germline V gene are SGHRS and YFSETQ. CDR3 coding DNA: TGCGCCAGCAGCTCATCGGGACGGTCCCTAGAGGGTGGCTACACCTTC. This translates into CASSSSGRSLEGGYTF.

This rearrangement joins TRBV28 to TRBJ1-1, with 7 bases identical to TRBD1. This CDR3 comprises 15 residues. Per the germline V gene, CDR1 is MDHEN and CDR2 is SYDVKM. Trimming removed 4 bases from V and 4 bases from J; junction bases left unmatched: 9. CDR3 in DNA: TGTGCCAGCAGTTCCCCTTACAGGGGCGGCACTGAAGCTTTCTTT. Translating it yields CASSSPYRGGTEAFF.

The rearrangement joins TRBV6-2 or TRBV6-3 to TRBJ2-7; 12 bases match TRBD1. The trim removed 6 bases at V and 1 base at J, leaving 10 bases unmatched. Germline assignment: CDR1 MNHEY and CDR2 SVGEGT. CDR3 length: 17 residues. The CDR3 nucleotides read TGTGCCAGCAGCACCGGGACAGGGGGCGAAACGTCCTACGAGCAGTACTTC. Its protein is CASSTGTGGETSYEQYF.

The CDR3 DNA reads TGCGCCAGCAGCTTCAATCGGGGGGCCAACGTCCTGACTTTC. This codes for CASSFNRGANVLTF. The chain carries TRBV5-1 and TRBJ2-6; no clear D. V was clipped by 2 bases and J by 4 bases, with 7 bases between them. This CDR3 comprises 14 residues. Germline CDR1 reads SGHRS; CDR2 reads YFSETQ.

The rearrangement uses TRBV27 and TRBJ2-3; 10 bases agree with TRBD1. Germline values: CDR1 MNHEY, CDR2 SMNVEV (reference sequence). The CDR3 is 16 residues long. The V segment lost 5 bases and the J segment 3 bases; nucleotides outside the gene matches: 8. Here the CDR3 reads CASSLSGGQGTDTQYF. The CDR3 DNA reads TGTGCCAGCAGTCTTTCGGGGGGACAGGGGACAGATACGCAGTATTTT.

The chain is built from TRBV3-1 (or the pseudogene TRBV3-2) and TRBJ2-1; 8 nucleotides agree with TRBD2. This CDR3 contains 15 residues. Germline CDR1 reads LGHDT; CDR2 reads YNNKEL (reference sequence). V dropped 2 bases and J dropped 0; count of bases not matched to a gene: 0. The CDR3 loop is CASSQSGGSYNEQFF. The CDR3 nucleotides are TGTGCCAGCAGCCAAAGCGGGGGCTCCTACAATGAGCAGTTCTTC.

V is TRBV2 and J is TRBJ2-1, with 9 bases aligning to TRBD2. Looked up from germline, CDR1 is SNHLY and CDR2 is FYNNEI. J lost 3 bases, V lost 6 bases, and 9 bases had no gene match. This CDR3 has 16 residues. This CDR3 reads CASSPTSGAIYNEQFF. DNA for the CDR3: TGTGCCAGCAGCCCGACTAGCGGAGCCATCTACAATGAGCAGTTCTTC.

The CDR3 here is CASSLEAGGNTGELFF. The CDR3, as DNA: TGTGCCAGCAGCTTGGAGGCGGGGGGAAACACCGGGGAGCTGTTTTTT. The chain links TRBV5-4 to TRBJ2-2; 8 bases map to TRBD2. V shed 0 bases and J 2 bases; nucleotides not matched to a gene: 3. This CDR3 comprises 16 residues. CDR1 and CDR2 (germline): SGHNT, YYREEE (reference sequence).

The chain uses TRBV4-2 and TRBJ1-1; the D is unclear. The CDR3 has 13 residues. V shed 4 bases and J shed 5 bases, with 11 bases lying between them. Germline loops: CDR1 LGHNA, CDR2 YNFKEQ. CDR3 in amino acids: CASSLVEYTEAFF. CDR3 DNA: TGTGCCAGCAGCCTCGTGGAGTATACTGAAGCTTTCTTT.

This clone was recorded at least ten times. This CDR3 is CASSQASGARYGYTF. CDR3 DNA: TGTGCCAGCAGCCAAGCGTCGGGGGCCCGATATGGCTACACCTTC. V gene TRBV3-1 (or the pseudogene TRBV3-2) combines with J gene TRBJ1-2; maybe TRBD1 (6 bases). Trimming removed 1 base at V and 5 bases at J, with 14 bases between. Germline assignment: CDR1 LGHDT and CDR2 YNNKEL (reference sequence). The CDR3 contains 15 residues.

This clone was seen just once. The V call is TRBV7-2, the J call TRBJ2-5; D gene ambiguous. This CDR3 contains 13 residues. In germline, CDR1 is SGHTA, CDR2 FQGNSA. The V end was cut by 4 bases, the J end by 7 bases, with 13 bases between. The CDR3 DNA reads TGTGCCAGCAGCTCCCGGGCCCTGGGGACCCAGTACTTC. This encodes CASSSRALGTQYF.

This rearrangement joins TRBV10-2 to TRBJ2-3, with D hard to call. CDR1 and CDR2 (germline): WSHSY, SAAADI. The CDR3 is made up of 12 amino acids. The V end was cut by 5 bases, the J end by 2 bases, with 5 bases between. CDR3 protein: CASSRSTDTQYF. In nucleotides, the CDR3 is TGCGCCAGCAGTCGTTCCACAGATACGCAGTATTTT.